Presented here are 20 T cell receptor beta chains from one specimen sequenced in a study of T cell changes during pregnancy in multiple sclerosis. Clones were sequenced by immunoSEQ multiplex PCR, and TCRdb holds only the in-frame ones, with some missing. The repertoire holds 46,000 or so clones, approximately 92% seen once, with more than 3% in the top ten. The sample consisted of CD8+ T cells from peripheral blood mononuclear cells, taken after pregnancy. The receptors were sampled from a female donor with multiple sclerosis, enrolled in a pregnancy study.

This chain uses TRBV5-1 with TRBJ2-5; 13 nucleotides match TRBD2. Per germline, CDR1 SGHRS and CDR2 YFSETQ. CDR3 length: 16 amino acids. Losses at the gene ends were 3 bases for V and 5 bases for J; bases not matched to a gene: 7. The CDR3 sequence is CASSSLVTSGRETQYF. CDR3 nucleotide sequence: TGCGCCAGCAGCTCGTTGGTGACTAGCGGGAGGGAGACCCAGTACTTC.

The genes are TRBV7-6 and TRBJ2-5; 9 bases are a match to TRBD2. The ends lost 1 base at V and 5 bases at J; junction bases unmatched: 5. The CDR3 totals 15 residues. The germline V gene encodes CDR1 SGHVS and CDR2 FNYEAQ. The DNA of the CDR3 is TGTGCCAGCAGCTTAGGTAGCGGGAGAGCGGAGACCCAGTACTTC. Translation gives CASSLGSGRAETQYF.

The V call is TRBV30, the J call TRBJ1-5, with D possibly being TRBD1 (6 bases). The length of the CDR3 is 16 residues. Germline V gene sequence: CDR1 GTSNPN, CDR2 SVGIG (reference sequence). Trimming took off 1 base at V and 1 base at J, with 14 bases between the two ends. This CDR3 reads CAWSGSTGLSNQPQHF. The CDR3 nucleotides read TGTGCCTGGAGTGGGAGTACAGGGCTAAGCAATCAGCCCCAGCATTTT.

The rearrangement uses TRBV20-1 and TRBJ1-1; 10 bases match TRBD1. Germline CDR1 and CDR2: DFQATT and SNEGSKA (reference sequence). The CDR3 has 11 residues. Here the CDR3 reads CRGTGDTEAFF. For the CDR3, the DNA is TGCAGAGGGACAGGGGACACTGAAGCTTTCTTT.

The chain is built from TRBV6-6 and TRBJ2-5; a weak D match, TRBD2 (7 bases). The J call could be wrong; TRBJ2-7 is a better fit for the DNA end. CDR3 size: 14 residues. Per the germline V gene, CDR1 is MNHNY and CDR2 is SVGAGI (reference sequence). CDR3: CASSPRGGSYEQYF. The CDR3 DNA reads as TGTGCCAGCAGTCCAAGGGGGGGATCCTACGAGCAGTACTTC.

This chain uses TRBV4-3 with TRBJ1-6, with TRBD1 identical over 9 bases. Trimming cost V 4 bases and J 3 bases; bases outside gene matches: 7. The CDR3 is 17 residues long. Germline V lookup: CDR1 LGHNA, CDR2 YSLEER. The CDR3 DNA reads as TGCGCCAGCAGCCCTCGGACAGGGGTAAACTATAATTCACCCCTCCACTTT. This encodes CASSPRTGVNYNSPLHF.

V and J are TRBV4-2 and TRBJ2-7, with 9 bases aligning to TRBD1. There are 15 residues in the CDR3. The J segment lost 4 bases and the V segment lost 2 bases, leaving 6 bases of the junction unmatched. CDR1 is LGHNA, CDR2 YNFKEQ, per germline. The chain's CDR3 is CASSQITGGLYEQYF. CDR3 DNA: TGTGCCAGCAGCCAAATAACAGGGGGCCTATACGAGCAGTACTTC.

This clone has just one count. The CDR3 bases are TGTGCCAGCAGCTCTGGACAGGGGGCGAACTACGAGCAGTACTTC. Amino acids: CASSSGQGANYEQYF. This sequence joins TRBV7-9 and TRBJ2-7, with TRBD1 matching over 11 bases. This CDR3 region has 15 residues. CDR1 is SEHNR, CDR2 FQNEAQ, per germline (reference sequence). J lost 3 bases, V lost 4 bases, and 5 bases had no gene match.

The V gene is TRBV2, the J gene TRBJ2-1, with TRBD1 matching over 10 bases. The CDR3 extends over 15 amino acids. With 5 bases clipped from V and 6 bases from J, the junction kept 7 bases outside the gene matches. Germline CDR1 reads SNHLY; CDR2 reads FYNNEI. Here the CDR3 reads CASSTRQGAPNEQFF. The CDR3 DNA reads as TGTGCCAGCAGTACTCGACAGGGGGCGCCCAATGAGCAGTTCTTC.

V is TRBV6-5 and J is TRBJ1-3; TRBD1 matches at 9 bases. Germline V gene data show CDR1 as MNHEY and CDR2 as SVGAGI. V lost 4 bases and J lost 2; bases outside the gene matches: 3. The CDR3 length is 15 residues. The DNA of the CDR3 is TGTGCCAGCAGTTTACAGGGGGCGCCTGGAAACACCATATATTTT. It yields the protein CASSLQGAPGNTIYF.

The chain couples TRBV2 to TRBJ2-1; 11 bases align to TRBD2. From germline, CDR1 is SNHLY and CDR2 FYNNEI. The V gene end was trimmed by 2 bases and the J gene end by 2 bases; junction bases not matched to a gene: 8. The CDR3 loop spans 18 amino acids. CDR3 DNA: TGTGCCAGCAGTGAACCTAGCCTAGCGGGGGGCCCCTACAATGAGCAGTTCTTC. Its protein is CASSEPSLAGGPYNEQFF.

The V and J genes are TRBV7-6 and TRBJ2-7; possible D gene TRBD1, 5 bases. The V gene's germline CDR1 is SGHVS and CDR2 FNYEAQ. Deletions cut 5 bases from V and 3 bases from J, with 17 bases between. This CDR3 contains 15 residues. The CDR3 coding sequence is TGTGCCAGCAGCCTCAACAACGGTGGACACTACGAGCAGTACTTC. It is translated as CASSLNNGGHYEQYF.

The gene calls are TRBV29-1 and TRBJ1-2, with 7 bases aligning to TRBD1. Germline V CDR1 and CDR2: SQVTM, ANQGSEA. Trimming removed 6 bases from V and 4 bases from J; junction bases left unmatched: 11. CDR3 length equals 14 residues. The CDR3 DNA sequence: TGCAGCGTGCCAACAGGGGAAGACACCTATGGCTACACCTTC. This sequence encodes CSVPTGEDTYGYTF.

V usage is TRBV7-9 and J usage is TRBJ2-1; weak D call: TRBD1 (7 bases). The CDR3 sequence is 13 residues long. Germline V gives CDR1 SEHNR, CDR2 FQNEAQ (reference sequence). V lost 5 bases, J lost 8 bases, and 13 bases lay in between. This CDR3 reads CASSPRRGDEQFF. CDR3 sequence (DNA): TGTGCCAGCAGCCCCCGCAGGGGGGATGAGCAGTTCTTC.

V is TRBV7-9 and J is TRBJ2-1, with D uncertain. The CDR3 spans 12 residues. V dropped 3 bases and J dropped 8 bases, with 8 bases sitting between them. CDR1 is SEHNR, CDR2 FQNEAQ, per germline (reference sequence). CDR3 DNA sequence: TGTGCCAGCAGCTTGACTCGGGATGAGCAGTTCTTC. Translating it yields CASSLTRDEQFF.

The rearrangement uses TRBV28 and TRBJ2-7; 7 bases line up with TRBD1. Germline loops: CDR1 MDHEN, CDR2 SYDVKM. This CDR3 has 14 residues. Germline trimming cut 5 bases from V and 3 bases from J; bases unmatched to any gene: 7. The CDR3, as DNA: TGTGCCAGCAGTATCGACAGGGCCTACTACGAGCAGTACTTC. As protein: CASSIDRAYYEQYF.

The CDR3 here is CASSLARSYEQYF. CDR3 nucleotides: TGCGCCAGCAGCTTGGCGCGGTCCTACGAGCAGTACTTC. This chain joins TRBV5-1 and TRBJ2-7; no definite D call. CDR3 length: 13 residues. V lost 0 bases, J lost 1 base, and 5 bases lay in between. Germline values: CDR1 SGHRS, CDR2 YFSETQ.

This clone was recorded only once. The CDR3 nucleotides are TGCGCCAGCAGCCAGGGACAGCCGAGGGGCAATCAGCCCCAGCATTTT. Its protein product is CASSQGQPRGNQPQHF. The chain has TRBV4-3 and TRBJ1-5, with 7 positions matching TRBD1. V lost 3 bases to trimming and J lost 2 bases; unmatched junction nucleotides: 7. The CDR3 is made up of 16 amino acids. The germline V gene has CDR1 LGHNA and CDR2 YSLEER.

Details on this clone: The junction differs from germline at one of its ends, possibly a read error. The rearrangement links TRBV4-2 to TRBJ1-4; possible D gene TRBD1, 6 bases. CDR1 is LGHNA and CDR2 is YNFKEQ in the germline V gene. The CDR3 consists of 13 residues. CDR3 DNA: TGTGCCAGCAGCGTACCCTGGGGGCGGACACCGGGATTT. Its protein is CASSVPWGRTPGF.

The chain recombines TRBV4-1 with TRBJ2-7, with unresolved D. In germline, CDR1 is MGHRA, CDR2 YSYEKL. V was clipped by 4 bases and J by 3 bases, with 16 bases between them. The CDR3 is 15 amino acids. CDR3 protein: CASSLTADTHYEQYF. CDR3 coding DNA: TGCGCCAGCAGCCTCACTGCCGATACTCACTACGAGCAGTACTTC.